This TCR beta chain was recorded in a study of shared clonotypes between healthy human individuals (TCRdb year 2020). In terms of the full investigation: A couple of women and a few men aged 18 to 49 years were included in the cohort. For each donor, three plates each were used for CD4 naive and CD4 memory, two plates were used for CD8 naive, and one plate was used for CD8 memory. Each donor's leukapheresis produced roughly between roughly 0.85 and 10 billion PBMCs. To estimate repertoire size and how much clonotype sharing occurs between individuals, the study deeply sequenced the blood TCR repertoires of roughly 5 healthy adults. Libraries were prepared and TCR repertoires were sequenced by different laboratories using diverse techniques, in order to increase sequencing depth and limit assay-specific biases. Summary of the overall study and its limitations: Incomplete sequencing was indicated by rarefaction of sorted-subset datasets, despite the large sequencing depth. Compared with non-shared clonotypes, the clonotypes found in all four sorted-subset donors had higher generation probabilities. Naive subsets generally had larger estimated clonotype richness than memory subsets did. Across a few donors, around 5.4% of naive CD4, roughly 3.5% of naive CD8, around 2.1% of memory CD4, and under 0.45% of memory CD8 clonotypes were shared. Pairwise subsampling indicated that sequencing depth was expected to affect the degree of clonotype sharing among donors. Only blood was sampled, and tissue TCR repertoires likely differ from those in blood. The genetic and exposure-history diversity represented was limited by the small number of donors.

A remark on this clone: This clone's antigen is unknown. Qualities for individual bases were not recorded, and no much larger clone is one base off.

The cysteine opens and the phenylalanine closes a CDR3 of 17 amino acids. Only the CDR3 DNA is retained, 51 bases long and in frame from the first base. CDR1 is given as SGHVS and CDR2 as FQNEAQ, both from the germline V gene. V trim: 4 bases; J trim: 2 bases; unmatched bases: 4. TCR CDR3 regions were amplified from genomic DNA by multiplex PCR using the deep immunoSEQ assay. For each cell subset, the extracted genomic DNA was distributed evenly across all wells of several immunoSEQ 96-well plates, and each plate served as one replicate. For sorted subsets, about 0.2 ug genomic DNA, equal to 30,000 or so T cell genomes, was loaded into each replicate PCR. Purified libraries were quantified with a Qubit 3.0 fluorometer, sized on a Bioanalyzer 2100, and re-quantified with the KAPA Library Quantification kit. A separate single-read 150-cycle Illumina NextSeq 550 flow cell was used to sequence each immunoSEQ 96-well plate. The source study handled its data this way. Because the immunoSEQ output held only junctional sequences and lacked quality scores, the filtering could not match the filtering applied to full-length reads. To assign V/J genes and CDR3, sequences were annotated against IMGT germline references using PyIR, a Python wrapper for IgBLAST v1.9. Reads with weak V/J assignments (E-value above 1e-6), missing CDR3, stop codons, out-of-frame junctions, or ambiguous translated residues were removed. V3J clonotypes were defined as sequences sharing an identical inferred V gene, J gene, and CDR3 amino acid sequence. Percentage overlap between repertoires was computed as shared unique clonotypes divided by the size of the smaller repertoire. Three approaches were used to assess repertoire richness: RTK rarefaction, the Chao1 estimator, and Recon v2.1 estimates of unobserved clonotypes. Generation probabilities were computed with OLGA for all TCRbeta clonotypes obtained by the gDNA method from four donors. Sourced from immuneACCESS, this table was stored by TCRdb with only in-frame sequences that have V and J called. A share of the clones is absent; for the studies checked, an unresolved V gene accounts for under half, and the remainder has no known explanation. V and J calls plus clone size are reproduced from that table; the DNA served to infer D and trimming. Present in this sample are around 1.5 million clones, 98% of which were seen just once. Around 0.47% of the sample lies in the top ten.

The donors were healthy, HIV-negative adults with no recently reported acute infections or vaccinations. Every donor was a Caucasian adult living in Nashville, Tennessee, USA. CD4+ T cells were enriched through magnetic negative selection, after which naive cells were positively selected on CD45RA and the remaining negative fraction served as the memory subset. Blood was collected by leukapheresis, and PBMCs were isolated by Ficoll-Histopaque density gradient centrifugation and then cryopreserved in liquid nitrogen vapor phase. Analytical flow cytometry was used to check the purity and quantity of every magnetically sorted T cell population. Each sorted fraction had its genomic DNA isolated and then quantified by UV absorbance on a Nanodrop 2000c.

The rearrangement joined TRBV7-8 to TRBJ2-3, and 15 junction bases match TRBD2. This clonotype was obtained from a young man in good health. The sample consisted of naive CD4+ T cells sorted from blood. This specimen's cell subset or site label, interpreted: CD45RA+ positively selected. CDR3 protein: CASSSGTSGRPTDTQYF. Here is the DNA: TGTGCCAGCAGCTCTGGGACTAGCGGGAGGCCCACAGATACGCAGTATTTT.